What follows are 10 T cell receptor beta chains derived from one specimen sequenced in a study of blood T cells in healthy people across ages. For the second PCR, which ran for about 6 to 11 cycles, a sample-barcoded 5' primer and a J-beta primer mix were used. TCRdb passed the 5' RACE reads through MiXCR, listing each CDR3 protein once. The sample yields some 690,000 distinct CDR3 sequences, about 20% seen once. Sequencing was performed on blood. These TCRs come from a man between 65 and 79 years old in good health.

This clonotype has more than one count but fewer than ten. This chain connects TRBV19 to TRBJ1-6; perhaps TRBD1 as D (6 bases). Deletions cut 5 bases from V and 0 bases from J, with 23 bases between. The CDR3 contains 20 residues. The germline gives CDR1 LNHDA, CDR2 SQIVND (reference sequence). The CDR3 loop is CASSFGLPGDYSSYNSPLHF. The DNA of the CDR3 is TGTGCCAGTAGTTTCGGGCTGCCAGGGGACTACAGCTCCTATAATTCACCCCTCCACTTT.

The rearrangement links TRBV5-5 to TRBJ2-5; a weak D match, TRBD1 (5 bases). Germline CDR1 and CDR2: SGHKS and YYEKEE (reference sequence). This CDR3 is built from 14 residues. V was clipped by 1 base and J by 2 bases, with 9 bases between them. The CDR3 sequence: CASSLLTAQETQYF. The CDR3 DNA is TGTGCCAGCAGCTTGTTGACAGCTCAAGAGACCCAGTACTTC.

This clonotype was detected only a few times. The chain couples TRBV20-1 to TRBJ1-4; D is unclear. From germline, CDR1 is DFQATT and CDR2 SNEGSKA (reference sequence). The V end lost 0 bases, the J end lost 0 bases, and 8 bases lay between the germline ends. The CDR3 spans 15 residues. CDR3 nucleotides: TGCAGTGCTAGAGACCCCGGGACAACTAATGAAAAACTGTTTTTT. Encoded protein: CSARDPGTTNEKLFF.

This CDR3 is CASSFSGLAKHEQYV. CDR3 bases: TGTGCCAGCAGCTTTTCCGGACTAGCAAAACACGAGCAGTACGTC. The chain is built from TRBV7-2 and TRBJ2-7, with TRBD2 matching over 8 bases. Germline assignment: CDR1 SGHTA and CDR2 FQGNSA. The CDR3 has 15 amino acids. J gave up 5 bases and V 3 bases, and 9 bases lay outside the gene matches.

In its sample, this clonotype was seen a few times. The chain has TRBV5-1 and TRBJ1-4, with a weak D call TRBD1 (6 bases). This CDR3 has 15 residues. Trimming took 9 bases from V and 0 from J, leaving 15 bases between them. Germline lookup yields CDR1 SGHRS and CDR2 YFSETQ. CDR3 sequence reads: CATKTGRATNEKLFF. CDR3 sequence (DNA): TGCGCCACCAAAACAGGGCGGGCAACTAATGAAAAACTGTTTTTT.

Ten or more counts support this clonotype. The chain uses TRBV12-3 or TRBV12-4 and TRBJ1-1, with a possible D match to TRBD1 (5 bases). V was cut by 3 bases and J by 1 base, with 9 bases left in between. The CDR3 has 14 residues. CDR3 DNA: TGTGCCAGCAGTTTCTCCGGGGCGAACACTGAAGCTTTCTTT. Protein: CASSFSGANTEAFF.

This chain links TRBV7-8 with TRBJ1-4; D remains ambiguous. Germline CDR1 is SGHVS and CDR2 is FQNEAQ. Deletions cut 3 bases from V and 8 bases from J, with 13 bases between. This CDR3 is 14 amino acids long. CDR3 protein: CASSFTSLGEKLFF. As DNA, the CDR3 is TGTGCCAGCAGCTTTACTAGCCTAGGGGAAAAACTGTTTTTT.

The chain couples TRBV29-1 to TRBJ2-5; TRBD1 aligns across 7 bases. The J call may be mistaken, given a closer DNA end match to TRBJ2-1. Germline loops: CDR1 SQVTM, CDR2 ANQGSEA. This CDR3 has 14 residues. The CDR3 bases are TGCAGCGTTGAAGATAATACAGGGGCTTCTGAGCAGTTCTTC. It is translated as CSVEDNTGASEQFF.

This chain links TRBV6-5 with TRBJ2-5, with D tentatively TRBD2 (5 bases). The end of the DNA is better explained by TRBJ2-7, so the J call may be wrong. In germline, CDR1 is MNHEY, CDR2 SVGAGI. The CDR3 has 14 amino acids. The chain's CDR3 is CASSAHGSSYEQYF. CDR3 DNA sequence: TGTGCCAGCAGTGCCCATGGGAGTTCCTACGAGCAGTACTTC.

The chain links TRBV20-1 to TRBJ2-3; 10 bases line up with TRBD1. CDR3 length: 18 amino acids. Germline V gene data show CDR1 as DFQATT and CDR2 as SNEGSKA (reference sequence). V lost 6 bases, J lost 3 bases, and 18 bases stayed unmatched. The CDR3 sequence is CSAPIAGQGTLRTDTQYF. The CDR3 coding sequence is TGCAGTGCCCCAATAGCGGGACAGGGGACCCTCAGGACAGATACGCAGTATTTT.